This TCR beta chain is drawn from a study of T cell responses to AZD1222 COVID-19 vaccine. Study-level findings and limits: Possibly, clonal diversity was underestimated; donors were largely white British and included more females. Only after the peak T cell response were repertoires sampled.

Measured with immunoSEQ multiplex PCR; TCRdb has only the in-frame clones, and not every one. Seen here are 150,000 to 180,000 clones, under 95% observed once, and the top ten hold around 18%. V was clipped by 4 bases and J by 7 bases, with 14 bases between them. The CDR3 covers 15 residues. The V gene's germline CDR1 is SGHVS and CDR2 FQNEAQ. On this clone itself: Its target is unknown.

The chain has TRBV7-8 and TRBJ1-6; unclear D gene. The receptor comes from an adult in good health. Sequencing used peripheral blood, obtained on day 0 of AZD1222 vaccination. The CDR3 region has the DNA TGTGCCAGCAGCTCCGCCCGGACGGAAAATTCACCCCTCCACTTT. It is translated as CASSSARTENSPLHF. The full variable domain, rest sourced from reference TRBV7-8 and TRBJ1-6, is GAGVSQSPRYKVAKRGQDVALRCDPISGHVSLFWYQQALGQGPEFLTYFQNEAQLDKSGLPSDRFFAERPEGSVSTLKIQRTQQEDSAVYLCASSSARTENSPLHFGNGTRLTVT.